This entry lists 20 T cell receptor beta chains sequenced from one sample in a study of blood T cell repertoires in COVID-19 (dated by TCRdb to 2019 to 2021). The receptor library was made with the immunoSEQ multiplex PCR assay. The source is immuneACCESS, and TCRdb retained only in-frame sequences with V and J called. Part of the clones is not carried over; for the studies checked, unresolved V genes explain less than half of this, and the remainder is unexplained. Here the sample has 95,000 to 100,000 clones; about 89% occur a single time. The ten largest account for around 15% of the sample. Sequenced sample: peripheral blood. Receptors were obtained from a man between 45 and 60 years old with acute or convalescent COVID-19.

The rearrangement joins TRBV9 to TRBJ1-2; D is perhaps TRBD1 (5 bases). CDR1 SGDLS and CDR2 YYNGEE come from the germline V gene. Trimming pared 0 bases from V and 4 bases from J, leaving 13 bases between. This CDR3 has 15 amino acids. CDR3 residues: CASSVVRANFYGYTF. The CDR3 nucleotides read TGTGCCAGCAGCGTAGTCAGGGCAAACTTCTATGGCTACACCTTC. Complete variable domain (other parts from reference TRBV9 and TRBJ1-2): DSGVTQTPKHLITATGQRVTLRCSPRSGDLSVYWYQQSLDQGLQFLIQYYNGEERAKGNILERFSAQQFPDLHSELNLSSLELGDSALYFCASSVVRANFYGYTFGSGTRLTVV.

The chain combines TRBV24-1 with TRBJ2-4, with D tentatively TRBD2 (6 bases). CDR1 and CDR2 (germline): KGHDR, SFDVKD. The germline V and J ends were trimmed by 4 bases and 0 bases, with 12 bases remaining between them. CDR3 length: 16 amino acids. The CDR3 protein is CATSDGGPLAKNIQYF. CDR3 DNA: TGTGCCACCAGTGACGGGGGACCCCTAGCCAAAAACATTCAGTACTTC.

The chain carries TRBV6-2 or TRBV6-3 and TRBJ2-7; 7 bases map to TRBD1. Losses at the gene ends were 2 bases for V and 6 bases for J; bases not matched to a gene: 10. CDR3 length equals 15 residues. Germline V gene data show CDR1 as MNHEY and CDR2 as SVGEGT. CDR3 protein: CASSYLGTAQPEQYF. CDR3 DNA: TGTGCCAGCAGTTACCTTGGGACAGCGCAACCCGAGCAGTACTTC.

The V gene is TRBV4-1, the J gene TRBJ2-3; D gene unclear. V was cut by 0 bases and J by 0 bases, with 4 bases left in between. The germline gives CDR1 MGHRA, CDR2 YSYEKL. There are 14 residues in the CDR3. The CDR3 region is CASSQDRSTDTQYF. CDR3 bases: TGCGCCAGCAGCCAAGACCGGAGCACAGATACGCAGTATTTT.

V usage is TRBV5-4 and J usage is TRBJ1-1; 8 bases fit TRBD1. This CDR3 comprises 15 residues. CDR1 is SGHNT and CDR2 is YYREEE in the germline V gene (reference sequence). Trimming cost V 3 bases and J 4 bases; bases outside gene matches: 8. CDR3 sequence reads: CASSSPQGVGTEAFF. As DNA, the CDR3 is TGTGCCAGCAGCTCCCCACAGGGGGTCGGCACTGAAGCTTTCTTT.

The genes are TRBV5-4 and TRBJ1-6; TRBD1 is a possible D gene (5 bases). The CDR3 is 12 residues long. V was trimmed by 2 bases and J by 10 bases, leaving 7 bases between them. The germline V gene encodes CDR1 SGHNT and CDR2 YYREEE (reference sequence). The CDR3 DNA follows: TGTGCCAGCAGCTTACGGGGGTCACCCCTCCACTTT. Protein product: CASSLRGSPLHF.

This clone was detected many times. CDR3 sequence reads: CASSFLGGGSQETQYF. The CDR3 nucleotides are TGTGCCAGCAGCTTTTTGGGGGGAGGTTCCCAAGAGACCCAGTACTTC. This chain connects TRBV7-2 to TRBJ2-5, with D maybe TRBD2 (6 bases). Germline CDR1 is SGHTA and CDR2 is FQGNSA. The V end was cut by 3 bases, the J end by 1 base, with 15 bases between. CDR3 length: 16 amino acids.

V gene TRBV30 combines with J gene TRBJ2-5, with D possibly being TRBD1 (6 bases). V gave up 5 bases and J gave up 4 bases, with 11 bases separating them. Germline-derived CDR1 and CDR2 are GTSNPN and SVGIG (reference sequence). CDR3 length: 12 residues. CDR3 DNA sequence: TGTGCCTGGTCGCAGGGGAGAGAGACCCAGTACTTC. It encodes CAWSQGRETQYF.

This chain connects TRBV2 to TRBJ1-1, with D perhaps matching TRBD1 (5 bases). There are 12 residues in the CDR3. Per germline, CDR1 SNHLY and CDR2 FYNNEI. Deletions cut 3 bases from V and 8 bases from J, with 10 bases between. The CDR3 DNA sequence: TGTGCCAGCAGTGACGACAGTCGGGAAGCTTTCTTT. As protein: CASSDDSREAFF. The variable domain in full, with the rest retrieved from reference TRBV2 and TRBJ1-1, is EPEVTQTPSHQVTQMGQEVILRCVPISNHLYFYWYRQILGQKVEFLVSFYNNEISEKSEIFDDQFSVERPDGSNFTLKIRSTKLEDSAMYFCASSDDSREAFFGQGTRLTVV.

CDR3 nucleotide sequence: TGTGCCAGTAGTCAGGAATTCTCCTACAATGAGCAGTTCTTC. Amino acids: CASSQEFSYNEQFF. This chain uses TRBV19 with TRBJ2-1; D unclear. V shed 5 bases and J shed 0 bases, with 8 bases lying between them. There are 14 residues in the CDR3. Germline lookup yields CDR1 LNHDA and CDR2 SQIVND (reference sequence).

The rearrangement uses TRBV6-5 and TRBJ1-1; D gene ambiguous. CDR3 length equals 11 residues. Germline V gene sequence: CDR1 MNHEY, CDR2 SVGAGI. V was cut by 8 bases and J by 5 bases, with 9 bases left in between. CDR3 in amino acids: CASRGRTEAFF. CDR3 sequence (DNA): TGTGCCAGCCGCGGGCGGACTGAAGCTTTCTTT.

The gene calls are TRBV7-6 and TRBJ1-5, with 9 bases lining up with TRBD1. The length of the CDR3 is 18 residues. Germline V CDR1 and CDR2: SGHVS, FNYEAQ. Germline trimming cut 3 bases from V and 3 bases from J; bases unmatched to any gene: 12. The CDR3 sequence is CASSLLAPGQGLNQPQHF. In DNA, the CDR3 is TGTGCCAGCAGCTTGCTGGCTCCGGGACAGGGCCTCAATCAGCCCCAGCATTTT.

The chain recombines TRBV19 with TRBJ2-3; D may be TRBD2 (5 bases). CDR3 size: 14 residues. The germline gives CDR1 LNHDA, CDR2 SQIVND (reference sequence). V was shortened by 4 bases and J by 1 base, with 9 bases between the two germline ends. In DNA form, the CDR3 reads TGTGCCAGTAGTAAGAGCGGCCGCACAGATACGCAGTATTTT. Protein product: CASSKSGRTDTQYF.

The CDR3 DNA reads as TGTGCCAGTAGTACAGACAGGGCGCATCAGCCCCAGCATTTT. This sequence encodes CASSTDRAHQPQHF. V usage is TRBV19 and J usage is TRBJ1-5, with 7 bases that match TRBD1. V was clipped by 4 bases and J by 5 bases; unmatched bases: 5. Germline lookup yields CDR1 LNHDA and CDR2 SQIVND (reference sequence). The CDR3 sequence is 14 residues long. Full variable domain (outside the CDR3, taken from reference TRBV19 and TRBJ1-5): DGGITQSPKYLFRKEGQNVTLSCEQNLNHDAMYWYRQDPGQGLRLIYYSQIVNDFQKGDIAEGYSVSREKKESFPLTVTSAQKNPTAFYLCASSTDRAHQPQHFGDGTRLSIL.

This chain connects TRBV9 to TRBJ1-2, with 8 bases that match TRBD1. This CDR3 comprises 15 residues. V was clipped by 0 bases and J by 4 bases; unmatched bases: 5. Germline CDR1 is SGDLS and CDR2 is YYNGEE. The CDR3, as DNA: TGTGCCAGCAGCGTAGGAACCACAGGGGGCTATGGCTACACCTTC. Amino acids: CASSVGTTGGYGYTF.

The rearrangement uses TRBV7-9 and TRBJ2-7, with D possibly TRBD2 on 5 matching bases. The CDR3 length is 15 residues. Trimming removed 6 bases from V and 3 bases from J, with 18 bases in between. Germline V CDR1 and CDR2: SEHNR, FQNEAQ (reference sequence). The CDR3 DNA reads as TGTGCCAGCAGTCACACCGGGATTCCAATCTACGAGCAGTACTTC. It specifies CASSHTGIPIYEQYF.

The V gene is TRBV19, the J gene TRBJ2-7; 10 bases are a match to TRBD1. CDR3 length: 15 residues. V lost 3 bases and J lost 4; bases outside the gene matches: 6. Germline-derived CDR1 and CDR2 are LNHDA and SQIVND (reference sequence). The CDR3 nucleotides are TGTGCCAGTAGTATGGGACAGGGGATTACGTACGAGCAGTACTTC. Amino acids: CASSMGQGITYEQYF.

The CDR3 DNA is TGTGCCAGCAGCTCCGGGACTAGCTACGAGCAGTACTTC. Protein: CASSSGTSYEQYF. The chain uses TRBV11-3 and TRBJ2-7; 8 bases agree with TRBD2. V was pared by 4 bases and J by 3 bases, with 2 bases of the junction left unmatched. Germline V lookup: CDR1 SGHNT, CDR2 YENEEA. The length of the CDR3 is 13 residues.

The chain carries TRBV11-3 and TRBJ2-5; 9 bases agree with TRBD2. J lost 5 bases, V lost 4 bases, and 8 bases had no gene match. CDR1 is SGHNT and CDR2 is YENEEA in the germline V gene. CDR3 length: 15 residues. CDR3 amino acids: CASSSRRGGFETQYF. The CDR3, as DNA: TGTGCCAGCAGCTCACGGCGGGGGGGCTTTGAGACCCAGTACTTC.

This clone came up once. The rearrangement uses TRBV19 and TRBJ2-3, with 7 bases fitting TRBD1. This CDR3 contains 14 residues. The V gene end was trimmed by 5 bases and the J gene end by 0 bases; junction bases not matched to a gene: 2. Germline values: CDR1 LNHDA, CDR2 SQIVND (reference sequence). In nucleotides, the CDR3 is TGTGCCAGTAGTGAGACAGGGAGCACAGATACGCAGTATTTT. Translating gives CASSETGSTDTQYF.